This T cell receptor beta chain was sequenced for a study of cytomegalovirus exposure and HLA in healthy donors. The CDR3 totals 17 residues. V was pared by 1 base and J by 2 bases, with 19 bases between. Germline-derived CDR1 and CDR2 are SGHDT and YYEEEE. Researchers ran the PCR with 60 Vbeta and 13 Jbeta primers. Assay used: immunoSEQ multiplex PCR; TCRdb lists only in-frame clones, some missing. The top ten clones hold 2.5% to 4% of a sample with about 190,000 clones, roughly 80% of them seen once. The sequence was obtained from a woman in her 30s in good health and CMV-seropositive. The V call is TRBV5-6, the J call TRBJ2-7; maybe TRBD2 (5 bases). Sequences were obtained from PBMCs. This CDR3 reads CASSLYSTVGEPYEQYF. CDR3 nucleotides: TGTGCCAGCAGCTTGTACTCGACTGTGGGAGAACCCTACGAGCAGTACTTC.